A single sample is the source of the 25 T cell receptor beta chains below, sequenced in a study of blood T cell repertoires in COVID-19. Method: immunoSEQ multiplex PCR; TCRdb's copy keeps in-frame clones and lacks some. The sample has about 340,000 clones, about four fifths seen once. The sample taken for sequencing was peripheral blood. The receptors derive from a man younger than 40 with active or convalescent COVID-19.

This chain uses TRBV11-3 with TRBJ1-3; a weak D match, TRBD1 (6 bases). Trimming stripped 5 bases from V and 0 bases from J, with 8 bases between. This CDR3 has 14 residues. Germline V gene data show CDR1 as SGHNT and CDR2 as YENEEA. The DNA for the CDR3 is TGTGCCAGCAGCGACAGGTCCTCTGGAAACACCATATATTTT. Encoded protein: CASSDRSSGNTIYF.

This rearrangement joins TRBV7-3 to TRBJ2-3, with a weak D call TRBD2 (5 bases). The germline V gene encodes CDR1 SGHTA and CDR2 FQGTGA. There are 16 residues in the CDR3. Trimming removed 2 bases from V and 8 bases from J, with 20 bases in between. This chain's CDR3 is CASSLDPSRSQTTQYF. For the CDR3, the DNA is TGTGCCAGCAGCTTAGATCCTAGCCGATCACAGACTACGCAGTATTTT.

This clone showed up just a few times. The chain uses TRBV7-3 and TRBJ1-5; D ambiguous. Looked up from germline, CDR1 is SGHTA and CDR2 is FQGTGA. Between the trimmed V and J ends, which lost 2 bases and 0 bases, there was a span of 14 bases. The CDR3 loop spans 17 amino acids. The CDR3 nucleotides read TGTGCCAGCAGCTTAGGGAGGGAGAACCATAGCAATCAGCCCCAGCATTTT. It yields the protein CASSLGRENHSNQPQHF.

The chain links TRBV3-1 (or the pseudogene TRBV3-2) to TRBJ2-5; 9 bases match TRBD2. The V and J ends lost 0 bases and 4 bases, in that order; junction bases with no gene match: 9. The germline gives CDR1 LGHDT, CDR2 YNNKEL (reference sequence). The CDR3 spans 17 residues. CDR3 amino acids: CASSQEASGGRGETQYF. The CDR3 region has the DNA TGTGCCAGCAGCCAAGAGGCAAGCGGGGGGCGGGGAGAGACCCAGTACTTC.

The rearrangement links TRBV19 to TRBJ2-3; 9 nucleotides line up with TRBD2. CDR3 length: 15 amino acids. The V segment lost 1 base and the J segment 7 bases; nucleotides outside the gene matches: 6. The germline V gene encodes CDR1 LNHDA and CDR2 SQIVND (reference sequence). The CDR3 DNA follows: TGTGCCAGTAGTATAGGGCCAACTAGCGGGTATACGCAGTATTTT. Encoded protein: CASSIGPTSGYTQYF.

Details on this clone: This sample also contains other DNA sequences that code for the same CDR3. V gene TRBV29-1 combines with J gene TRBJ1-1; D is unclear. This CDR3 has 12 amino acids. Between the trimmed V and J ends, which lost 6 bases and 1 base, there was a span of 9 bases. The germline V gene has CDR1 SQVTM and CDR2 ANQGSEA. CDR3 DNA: TGCAGCGTCGCCGGCGGGAACACTGAAGCTTTCTTT. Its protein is CSVAGGNTEAFF. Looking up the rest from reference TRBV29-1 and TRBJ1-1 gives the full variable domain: SAVISQKPSRDICQRGTSLTIQCQVDSQVTMMFWYRQQPGQSLTLIATANQGSEATYESGFVIDKFPISRPNLTFSTLTVSNMSPEDSSIYLCSVAGGNTEAFFGQGTRLTVV.

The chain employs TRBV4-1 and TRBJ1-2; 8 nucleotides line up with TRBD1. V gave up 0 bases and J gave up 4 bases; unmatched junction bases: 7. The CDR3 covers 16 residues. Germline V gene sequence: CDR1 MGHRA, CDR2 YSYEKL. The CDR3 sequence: CASSQESGGASYGYTF. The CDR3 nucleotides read TGCGCCAGCAGCCAAGAGTCAGGGGGCGCGAGCTATGGCTACACCTTC.

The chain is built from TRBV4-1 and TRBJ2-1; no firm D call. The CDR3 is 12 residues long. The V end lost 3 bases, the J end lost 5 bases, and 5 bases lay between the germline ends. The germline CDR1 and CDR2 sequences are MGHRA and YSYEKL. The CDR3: CASSHPNNEQFF. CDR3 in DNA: TGCGCCAGCAGCCACCCCAACAATGAGCAGTTCTTC.

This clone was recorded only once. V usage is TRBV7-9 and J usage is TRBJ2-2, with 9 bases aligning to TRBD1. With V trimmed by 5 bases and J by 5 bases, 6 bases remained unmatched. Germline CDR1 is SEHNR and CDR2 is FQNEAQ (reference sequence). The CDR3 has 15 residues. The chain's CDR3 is CASSAGTGMTGELFF. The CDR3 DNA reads TGTGCCAGCAGCGCCGGGACAGGGATGACCGGGGAGCTGTTTTTT. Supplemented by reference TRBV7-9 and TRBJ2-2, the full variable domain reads DTGVSQNPRHKITKRGQNVTFRCDPISEHNRLYWYRQTLGQGPEFLTYFQNEAQLEKSRLLSDRFSAERPKGSFSTLEIQRTEQGDSAMYLCASSAGTGMTGELFFGEGSRLTVL.

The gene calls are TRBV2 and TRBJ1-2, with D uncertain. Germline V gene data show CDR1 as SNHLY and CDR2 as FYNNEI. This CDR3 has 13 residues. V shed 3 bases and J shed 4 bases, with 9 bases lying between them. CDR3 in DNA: TGTGCCAGCAGTGAGGAGGGAACCTATGGCTACACCTTC. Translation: CASSEEGTYGYTF.

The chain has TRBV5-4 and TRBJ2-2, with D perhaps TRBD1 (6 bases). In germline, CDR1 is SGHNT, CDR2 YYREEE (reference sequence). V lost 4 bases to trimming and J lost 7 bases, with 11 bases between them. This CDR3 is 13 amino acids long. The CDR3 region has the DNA TGTGCCAGCAGCGGCCGCAGGGGCGGGGAGCTGTTTTTT. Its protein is CASSGRRGGELFF.

This chain's CDR3 is CSASISDSLYGYTF. Written as DNA, the CDR3 is TGCAGTGCTAGTATTTCCGACAGCCTCTATGGCTACACCTTC. V gene TRBV20-1 combines with J gene TRBJ1-2; maybe TRBD1 (5 bases). CDR3 size: 14 residues. V was pared by 3 bases and J by 4 bases, with 15 bases between. Per germline, CDR1 DFQATT and CDR2 SNEGSKA (reference sequence).

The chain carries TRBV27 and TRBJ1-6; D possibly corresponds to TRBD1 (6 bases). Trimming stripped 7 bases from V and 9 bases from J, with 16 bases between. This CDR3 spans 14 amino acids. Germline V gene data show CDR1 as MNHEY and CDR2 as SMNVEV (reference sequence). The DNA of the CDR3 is TGTGCCAGCACCTCGGGGGGGCGAAGTTCACCCCTCCACTTT. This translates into CASTSGGRSSPLHF.

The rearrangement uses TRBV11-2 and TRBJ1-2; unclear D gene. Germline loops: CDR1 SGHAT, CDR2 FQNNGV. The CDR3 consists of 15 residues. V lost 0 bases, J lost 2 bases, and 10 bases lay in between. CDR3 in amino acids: CASSLERPTNYGYTF. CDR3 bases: TGTGCCAGCAGCTTAGAGAGGCCGACCAACTATGGCTACACCTTC.

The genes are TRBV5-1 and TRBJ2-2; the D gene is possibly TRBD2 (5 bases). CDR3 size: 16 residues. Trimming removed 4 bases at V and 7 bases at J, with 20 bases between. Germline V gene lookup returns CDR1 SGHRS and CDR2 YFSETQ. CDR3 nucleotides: TGCGCCAGCAGCGCTACAAGCGGTTCGGATCGCGGGGAGCTGTTTTTT. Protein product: CASSATSGSDRGELFF.

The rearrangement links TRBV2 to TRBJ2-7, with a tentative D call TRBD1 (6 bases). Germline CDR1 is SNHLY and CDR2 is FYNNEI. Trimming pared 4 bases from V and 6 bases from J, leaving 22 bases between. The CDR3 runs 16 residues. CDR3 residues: CASSAPLGRQESEQYF. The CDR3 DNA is TGTGCCAGCAGTGCTCCCCTAGGGAGACAGGAGTCCGAGCAGTACTTC. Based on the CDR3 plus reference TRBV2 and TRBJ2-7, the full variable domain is EPEVTQTPSHQVTQMGQEVILRCVPISNHLYFYWYRQILGQKVEFLVSFYNNEISEKSEIFDDQFSVERPDGSNFTLKIRSTKLEDSAMYFCASSAPLGRQESEQYFGPGTRLTVT.

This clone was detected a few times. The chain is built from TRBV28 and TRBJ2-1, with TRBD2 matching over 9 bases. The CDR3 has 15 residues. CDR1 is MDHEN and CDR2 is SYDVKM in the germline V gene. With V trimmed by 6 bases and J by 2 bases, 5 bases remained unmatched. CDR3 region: CASRSSGRPYNEQFF. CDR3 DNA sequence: TGTGCCAGCAGGTCAAGCGGGAGGCCCTACAATGAGCAGTTCTTC.

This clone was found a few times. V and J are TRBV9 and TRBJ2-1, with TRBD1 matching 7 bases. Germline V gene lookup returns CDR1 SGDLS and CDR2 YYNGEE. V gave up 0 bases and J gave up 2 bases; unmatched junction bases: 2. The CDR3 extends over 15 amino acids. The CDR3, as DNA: TGTGCCAGCAGCGTAGGGGACAGTCCCTACAATGAGCAGTTCTTC. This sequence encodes CASSVGDSPYNEQFF.

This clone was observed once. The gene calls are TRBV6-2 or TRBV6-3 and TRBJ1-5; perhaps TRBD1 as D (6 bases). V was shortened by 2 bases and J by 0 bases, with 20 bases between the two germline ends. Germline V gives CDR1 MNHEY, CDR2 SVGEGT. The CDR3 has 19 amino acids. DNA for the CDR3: TGTGCCAGCAGTTACGACCTCAGGGGTGCATCCAATAGCAATCAGCCCCAGCATTTT. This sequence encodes CASSYDLRGASNSNQPQHF.

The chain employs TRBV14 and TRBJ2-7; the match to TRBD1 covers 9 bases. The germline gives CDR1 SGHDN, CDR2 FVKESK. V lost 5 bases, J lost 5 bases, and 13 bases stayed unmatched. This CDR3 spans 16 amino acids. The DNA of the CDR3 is TGTGCCAGCAGCTTTTACGGATCTACAGGGGGCAACGAGCAGTACTTC. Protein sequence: CASSFYGSTGGNEQYF. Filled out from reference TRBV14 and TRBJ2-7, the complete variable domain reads EAGVTQFPSHSVIEKGQTVTLRCDPISGHDNLYWYRRVMGKEIKFLLHFVKESKQDESGMPNNRFLAERTGGTYSTLKVQPAELEDSGVYFCASSFYGSTGGNEQYFGPGTRLTVT.

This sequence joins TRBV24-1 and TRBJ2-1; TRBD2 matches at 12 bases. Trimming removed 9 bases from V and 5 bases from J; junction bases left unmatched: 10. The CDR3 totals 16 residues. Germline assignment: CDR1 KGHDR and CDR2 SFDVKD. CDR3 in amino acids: CATEGPGLAGHNEQFF. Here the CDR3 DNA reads TGTGCCACCGAAGGTCCGGGACTAGCGGGCCACAATGAGCAGTTCTTC.

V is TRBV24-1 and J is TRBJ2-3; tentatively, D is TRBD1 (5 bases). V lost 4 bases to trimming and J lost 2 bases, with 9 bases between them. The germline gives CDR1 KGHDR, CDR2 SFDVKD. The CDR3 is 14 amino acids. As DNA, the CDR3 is TGTGCCACCAGTGAGTGGGGCCTCACAGATACGCAGTATTTT. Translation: CATSEWGLTDTQYF.

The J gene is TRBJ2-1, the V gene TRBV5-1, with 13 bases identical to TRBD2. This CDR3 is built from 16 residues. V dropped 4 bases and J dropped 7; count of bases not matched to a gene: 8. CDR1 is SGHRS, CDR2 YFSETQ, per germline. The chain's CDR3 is CASSRLLAGGRNEQFF. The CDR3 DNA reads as TGCGCCAGCAGCCGTTTACTAGCGGGAGGGCGAAATGAGCAGTTCTTC.

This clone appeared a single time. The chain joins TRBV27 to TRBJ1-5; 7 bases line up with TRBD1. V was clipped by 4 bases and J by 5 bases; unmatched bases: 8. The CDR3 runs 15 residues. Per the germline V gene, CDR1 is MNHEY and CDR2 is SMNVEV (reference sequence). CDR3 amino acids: CASSSIDRAHQPQHF. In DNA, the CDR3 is TGTGCCAGCAGTTCCATCGACAGGGCCCATCAGCCCCAGCATTTT.

The CDR3, as DNA: TGTGCCAGCAGGATGTCCAGCGCCGGGGAGCTGTTTTTT. As protein: CASRMSSAGELFF. The V and J genes are TRBV12-3 or TRBV12-4 and TRBJ2-2, with D unresolved. The CDR3 consists of 13 residues. V dropped 6 bases and J dropped 6 bases, with 11 bases sitting between them.